This T cell receptor (beta chain) was profiled in a study of cytotoxic CD8 clonotypes in ibrutinib-treated CLL. This CDR3 contains 14 residues. Germline values: CDR1 LNHDA, CDR2 SQIVND (reference sequence). Trimming removed 5 bases from V and 1 base from J, with 12 bases in between. Generated by immunoSEQ multiplex PCR, the TCRdb table keeps only in-frame clones and is missing some. The table records 50,000 or so clones, approximately 87% of them present only once. The gene calls are TRBV19 and TRBJ2-7, with a possible D match to TRBD2 (5 bases). The TCR was taken from a human donor with chronic lymphocytic leukemia. This specimen was PBMCs, taken after 24 months of ibrutinib treatment. CDR3 region: CASSSRGSSYEQYF. CDR3 sequence (DNA): TGTGCCAGTAGTTCCCGGGGATCATCCTACGAGCAGTACTTC. Full variable domain (outside the CDR3, taken from reference TRBV19 and TRBJ2-7): DGGITQSPKYLFRKEGQNVTLSCEQNLNHDAMYWYRQDPGQGLRLIYYSQIVNDFQKGDIAEGYSVSREKKESFPLTVTSAQKNPTAFYLCASSSRGSSYEQYFGPGTRLTVT.